This TCR beta chain was sequenced in a study of shared clonotypes between healthy human individuals. Genomic DNA (from each subset) was split evenly across several immunoSEQ plates. TCRdb's table, derived via immunoSEQ multiplex PCR, lists solely in-frame clones and lacks some. Of millions of clones in the sample, 85% to 95% are singletons; the top ten hold more than 0.1%. A remark on this clone: The antigen is not known.

The study, taken as a whole, reports: Across a handful of donors, naive CD4 shared 5% to 6%, naive CD8 under 4%, memory CD4 approximately 2.5%, memory CD8 0.35% to 0.5%. Generally, naive subsets (rather than memory subsets) showed larger estimated richness.

Trimming stripped 3 bases from V and 2 bases from J, with 6 bases between. The CDR3 length is 12 residues. CDR1 is GTSNPN and CDR2 is SVGIG in the germline V gene (reference sequence). Partitioning of CD4+ cells yielded a CD45RA+ naive subset and a CD45RA-negative memory subset. The sequence was obtained from a man between 18 and 35 years old in good health. Sequencing was done on a sample of naive CD4+ T cells sorted from blood. Subset meaning: CD45RA+ positively selected. The chain joins TRBV30 to TRBJ2-3, with unresolved D. The CDR3 region has the DNA TGTGCCTGGAGCGTAGACACAGATACGCAGTATTTT. This codes for CAWSVDTDTQYF.